Following are 26 T cell receptor beta chains from one sample sequenced in a study of blood T cell repertoires in COVID-19. Sequenced by immunoSEQ multiplex PCR; TCRdb stores in-frame clones only, minus some. Seen here are around 250,000 clones, approximately 86% observed once, and the top ten hold more than 6.5%. The sample consisted of peripheral blood. The receptors originated from an older woman with active or convalescent COVID-19.

This sequence joins TRBV18 and TRBJ2-3, with D maybe TRBD1 (5 bases). Between the trimmed V and J ends, which lost 3 bases and 4 bases, there was a span of 14 bases. The CDR3 runs to 15 residues. Germline CDR1 and CDR2: KGHSH and LQKENI. This CDR3 reads CASSPGIGAADTQYF. The CDR3 bases are TGTGCCAGCTCACCTGGGATAGGGGCAGCAGATACGCAGTATTTT.

The rearrangement joins TRBV18 to TRBJ2-7; D is possibly TRBD1 (6 bases). Germline lookup yields CDR1 KGHSH and CDR2 LQKENI. V dropped 3 bases and J dropped 7 bases, with 16 bases sitting between them. The CDR3 is 14 residues long. This CDR3 reads CASSPTGPAKEQYF. CDR3 in DNA: TGTGCCAGCTCACCCACAGGGCCAGCCAAAGAGCAGTACTTC. The full variable domain, completed using reference TRBV18 and TRBJ2-7, is NAGVMQNPRHLVRRRGQEARLRCSPMKGHSHVYWYRQLPEEGLKFMVYLQKENIIDESGMPKERFSAEFPKEGPSILRIQQVVRGDSAAYFCASSPTGPAKEQYFGPGTRLTVT.

The chain links TRBV19 to TRBJ1-5, with a tentative D call TRBD1 (5 bases). CDR1 is LNHDA, CDR2 SQIVND, per germline (reference sequence). This CDR3 spans 16 amino acids. Trimming removed 0 bases from V and 4 bases from J, with 13 bases in between. The DNA for the CDR3 is TGTGCCAGTAGTATAGATGCGGGACGCCGAAATCAGCCCCAGCATTTT. Translated: CASSIDAGRRNQPQHF.

The chain carries TRBV7-9 and TRBJ1-1; the D gene is possibly TRBD1 (6 bases). Per germline, CDR1 SEHNR and CDR2 FQNEAQ (reference sequence). The CDR3 is 15 residues long. V was trimmed by 3 bases and J by 5 bases, leaving 16 bases between them. The CDR3, as DNA: TGTGCCAGCAGCTTCAGGGGCCAAAGGGGAACTGAAGCTTTCTTT. Translating gives CASSFRGQRGTEAFF.

This chain connects TRBV5-8 to TRBJ2-1; D remains ambiguous. Germline V lookup: CDR1 SGHTS, CDR2 YDEGEE. There are 14 residues in the CDR3. The ends were cut back, 5 bases at V and 10 bases at J, with 19 bases in the middle. CDR3 nucleotides: TGTGCCAGCAGGAGAGCTCCCCTTGTCGGGGAGCAGTTCTTC. As protein: CASRRAPLVGEQFF.

The chain is built from TRBV6-5 and TRBJ1-6; D is perhaps TRBD1 (6 bases). The CDR3 consists of 14 residues. V lost 0 bases, J lost 8 bases, and 8 bases lay in between. The V gene's germline CDR1 is MNHEY and CDR2 SVGAGI. CDR3 loop: CASSYSTGDSPLHF. CDR3 bases: TGTGCCAGCAGTTACTCGACAGGAGATTCACCCCTCCACTTT.

The rearrangement uses TRBV6-6 and TRBJ1-4; no clear D. Between the trimmed V and J ends, which lost 2 bases and 7 bases, there was a span of 11 bases. Looked up from germline, CDR1 is MNHNY and CDR2 is SVGAGI (reference sequence). The CDR3 runs 14 residues. Here the CDR3 reads CASSYRSRPEKLFF. The CDR3 nucleotides are TGTGCCAGCAGTTACAGGTCGCGGCCTGAAAAACTGTTTTTT.

V is TRBV5-8 and J is TRBJ1-5, with D possibly matching TRBD1 (6 bases). The CDR3 runs to 15 residues. The germline gives CDR1 SGHTS, CDR2 YDEGEE. Deletions cut 2 bases from V and 3 bases from J, with 12 bases between. The CDR3 loop is CASSFSRGDNQPQHF. CDR3 coding DNA: TGTGCCAGCAGCTTCTCCAGGGGAGACAATCAGCCCCAGCATTTT.

V gene TRBV7-2 combines with J gene TRBJ1-2; D is undetermined. Germline lookup yields CDR1 SGHTA and CDR2 FQGNSA. CDR3 size: 15 residues. V was trimmed by 4 bases and J by 2 bases, leaving 14 bases between them. The CDR3 coding sequence is TGTGCCAGCAGCTCCGCGACCGGGTCCAACTATGGCTACACCTTC. It encodes CASSSATGSNYGYTF.

The rearrangement uses TRBV5-3 and TRBJ1-2; no reliable D call. Being an ORF, TRBV5-3 has a function that is uncertain. The V end lost 2 bases, the J end lost 6 bases, and 11 bases lay between the germline ends. This CDR3 has 13 amino acids. The CDR3 here is CARSLVRHDGYTF. CDR3 sequence (DNA): TGTGCCAGAAGCTTAGTAAGACACGATGGCTACACCTTC.

The V and J genes are TRBV10-2 and TRBJ2-7, with a tentative D call TRBD2 (6 bases). CDR1 and CDR2 (germline): WSHSY, SAAADI. Trimming took 6 bases from V and 4 from J, leaving 13 bases between them. The CDR3 spans 13 residues. The CDR3 reads CASRVRGTYEQYF. CDR3 sequence (DNA): TGCGCCAGCAGGGTAAGAGGGACTTACGAGCAGTACTTC.

The chain couples TRBV6-1 to TRBJ1-3, with 7 bases aligning to TRBD1. V gave up 5 bases and J gave up 8 bases; unmatched junction bases: 6. The CDR3 loop spans 13 amino acids. In germline, CDR1 is MNHNS, CDR2 SASEGT. As DNA, the CDR3 is TGTGCCAGCAGTAGGACAGGCCGGGACACCATATATTTT. This gives the protein CASSRTGRDTIYF.

The chain employs TRBV7-9 and TRBJ2-2, with D possibly TRBD1 on 6 matching bases. This CDR3 comprises 16 residues. Germline V gene sequence: CDR1 SEHNR, CDR2 FQNEAQ (reference sequence). Trimming took off 1 base at V and 5 bases at J, with 14 bases between the two ends. The DNA of the CDR3 is TGTGCCAGCAGCTTAGGTGCAGGGGTCCAGACCGGGGAGCTGTTTTTT. This translates into CASSLGAGVQTGELFF. The full variable domain, completed using reference TRBV7-9 and TRBJ2-2, is DTGVSQNPRHKITKRGQNVTFRCDPISEHNRLYWYRQTLGQGPEFLTYFQNEAQLEKSRLLSDRFSAERPKGSFSTLEIQRTEQGDSAMYLCASSLGAGVQTGELFFGEGSRLTVL.

This clone was picked up one time. The chain joins TRBV5-1 to TRBJ1-1; D is ambiguous. The CDR3 covers 16 residues. Germline V gene sequence: CDR1 SGHRS, CDR2 YFSETQ. V dropped 0 bases and J dropped 5 bases, with 17 bases sitting between them. CDR3 sequence: CASSLGPGRAGTEAFF. CDR3 nucleotide sequence: TGCGCCAGCAGCTTGGGCCCGGGCCGGGCGGGTACTGAAGCTTTCTTT.

The table lists this clone with a count of one. The CDR3 DNA sequence: TGCGCCAGCAGCTCACAGGGGCGACAGTTCTTC. This translates into CASSSQGRQFF. J is TRBJ2-1 and V is TRBV5-1; 7 bases match TRBD1. V lost 3 bases, J lost 13 bases, and 4 bases stayed unmatched. The CDR3 runs 11 residues. CDR1 is SGHRS, CDR2 YFSETQ, per germline. Full variable domain (missing parts from reference TRBV5-1 and TRBJ2-1): KAGVTQTPRYLIKTRGQQVTLSCSPISGHRSVSWYQQTPGQGLQFLFEYFSETQRNKGNFPGRFSGRQFSNSRSEMNVSTLELGDSALYLCASSSQGRQFFGPGTRLTVL.

This rearrangement joins TRBV6-6 to TRBJ1-3; 9 bases agree with TRBD1. With 5 bases clipped from V and 0 bases from J, the junction kept 2 bases outside the gene matches. CDR3 size: 15 residues. CDR1 MNHNY and CDR2 SVGAGI come from the germline V gene (reference sequence). CDR3 region: CASSGQGSSGNTIYF. DNA of the CDR3: TGTGCCAGCAGTGGACAGGGGAGCTCTGGAAACACCATATATTTT.

The chain links TRBV3-1 (or the pseudogene TRBV3-2) to TRBJ1-1; TRBD1 might be the D (6 bases). In germline, CDR1 is LGHDT, CDR2 YNNKEL (reference sequence). The length of the CDR3 is 14 residues. Deletions cut 6 bases from V and 6 bases from J, with 17 bases between. CDR3 sequence: CASSKPGALAEAFF. The CDR3 DNA reads as TGTGCCAGCAGTAAACCAGGGGCATTAGCTGAAGCTTTCTTT.

In DNA, the CDR3 is TGCGCCAGCAGCCAAGCTCCTACGAACACCGGGGAGCTGTTTTTT. The encoded protein is CASSQAPTNTGELFF. The rearrangement links TRBV4-3 to TRBJ2-2; D gene uncertain. Germline CDR1 is LGHNA and CDR2 is YSLEER. CDR3 length: 15 residues. Trimming cost V 1 base and J 0 bases, with 6 bases left between them.

The V and J genes are TRBV7-3 and TRBJ1-2; 7 bases agree with TRBD1. The CDR3 extends over 13 amino acids. Germline CDR1 and CDR2: SGHTA and FQGTGA. The V gene end was trimmed by 4 bases and the J gene end by 5 bases; junction bases not matched to a gene: 4. CDR3 bases: TGTGCCAGCAGCTCCGGGACAGCATATGGCTACACCTTC. It encodes CASSSGTAYGYTF.

The V gene is TRBV10-1, the J gene TRBJ2-7; D gene unclear. Germline V CDR1 and CDR2: WNHNN, SYGVQD (reference sequence). V was shortened by 0 bases and J by 0 bases, with 12 bases between the two germline ends. The CDR3 runs to 16 residues. The CDR3 DNA sequence: TGCGCCAGCAGTGAGTCGAAAACGTTCAGCTCCTACGAGCAGTACTTC. Amino acid sequence: CASSESKTFSSYEQYF.

A remark on this clone: This specimen includes other DNA sequences encoding the same CDR3. The genes are TRBV5-1 and TRBJ1-2, with 9 bases lining up with TRBD1. The CDR3 sequence is 14 residues long. Germline assignment: CDR1 SGHRS and CDR2 YFSETQ. V lost 4 bases to trimming and J lost 4 bases; unmatched junction nucleotides: 5. Here the CDR3 DNA reads TGCGCCAGCAGCCCGGGACAGGGTGGCTATGGCTACACCTTC. This encodes CASSPGQGGYGYTF. Full variable domain (remainder filled in from reference TRBV5-1 and TRBJ1-2): KAGVTQTPRYLIKTRGQQVTLSCSPISGHRSVSWYQQTPGQGLQFLFEYFSETQRNKGNFPGRFSGRQFSNSRSEMNVSTLELGDSALYLCASSPGQGGYGYTFGSGTRLTVV.

The genes are TRBV5-5 and TRBJ1-1; 9 positions agree with TRBD1. Germline V gives CDR1 SGHKS, CDR2 YYEKEE (reference sequence). The CDR3 is 14 amino acids. V lost 5 bases to trimming and J lost 11 bases; unmatched junction nucleotides: 13. CDR3 bases: TGTGCCAGCAGTTCTACAGGGGGCGGTCTGGACGCTTTCTTT. Protein sequence: CASSSTGGGLDAFF.

The chain uses TRBV19 and TRBJ1-1, with D hard to call. Germline loops: CDR1 LNHDA, CDR2 SQIVND (reference sequence). This CDR3 is 11 amino acids long. Trimming took off 6 bases at V and 5 bases at J, with 7 bases between the two ends. The CDR3 sequence: CASRRVTEAFF. The CDR3 DNA sequence: TGTGCCAGTAGAAGAGTAACTGAAGCTTTCTTT. The full variable domain, completed using reference TRBV19 and TRBJ1-1, is DGGITQSPKYLFRKEGQNVTLSCEQNLNHDAMYWYRQDPGQGLRLIYYSQIVNDFQKGDIAEGYSVSREKKESFPLTVTSAQKNPTAFYLCASRRVTEAFFGQGTRLTVV.

The chain uses TRBV19 and TRBJ1-1, with 7 bases identical to TRBD1. The germline V gene has CDR1 LNHDA and CDR2 SQIVND (reference sequence). The CDR3 extends over 15 amino acids. V was clipped by 6 bases and J by 2 bases; unmatched bases: 9. Here the CDR3 reads CASRIQGMDNTEAFF. The CDR3 DNA reads TGTGCCAGTAGAATACAGGGGATGGATAACACTGAAGCTTTCTTT.

The rearrangement uses TRBV9 and TRBJ1-2, with TRBD1 as a possible D gene (6 bases). The length of the CDR3 is 14 residues. V was clipped by 4 bases and J by 9 bases, with 19 bases between them. Germline V lookup: CDR1 SGDLS, CDR2 YYNGEE. CDR3 DNA: TGTGCCAGCAGCCCCCCGGACAGCCCCCTTAGCTACACCTTC. Its protein is CASSPPDSPLSYTF.

This clone was found once. The rearrangement links TRBV6-2 or TRBV6-3 to TRBJ2-1, with D uncertain. CDR1 MNHEY and CDR2 SVGEGT come from the germline V gene. Trimming took off 5 bases at V and 7 bases at J, with 6 bases between the two ends. The CDR3 sequence is 11 residues long. The CDR3 DNA reads TGTGCCAGCAGTCCCATGAATGAGCAGTTCTTC. This gives the protein CASSPMNEQFF.